The 8 T cell receptor beta chains listed next were all sequenced from one sample in a study of blood T cell repertoires in COVID-19 (dated by TCRdb to about 2020). The library came from the immunoSEQ multiplex PCR assay. TCRdb mirrors the immuneACCESS table, restricted to in-frame sequences. Some clones are absent from its copies; in checked studies, under half trace to an unresolved V gene, and the reason for the others is unknown. The sample contains roughly 160,000 clones, 82% of them found a single time. The ten largest clones add up to 11% of the sample. Material for sequencing was PBMCs or T cells enriched from blood (not recorded which). The receptor set was obtained from a man aged 50-60 years who had recovered from COVID-19.

This chain uses TRBV7-2 with TRBJ2-7; D is perhaps TRBD2 (6 bases). CDR3 length equals 16 residues. The V gene's germline CDR1 is SGHTA and CDR2 FQGNSA. V was clipped by 4 bases and J by 4 bases, with 20 bases between them. The CDR3 protein is CASSSPPGRLKYEQYF. For the CDR3, the DNA is TGTGCCAGCAGCTCACCCCCAGGGAGGTTGAAGTACGAGCAGTACTTC.

This clone came up once. V and J are TRBV9 and TRBJ1-6; D call uncertain. CDR1 and CDR2 from the germline V gene are SGDLS and YYNGEE. Trimming shortened V by 4 bases and J by 8 bases, and 13 bases separated the two germline ends. The length of the CDR3 is 14 residues. For the CDR3, the DNA is TGTGCCAGCAGCCTAGGAGGATCCCATTCACCCCTCCACTTT. Its translation is CASSLGGSHSPLHF.

This chain uses TRBV28 with TRBJ2-7; 9 bases fit TRBD1. The CDR3 spans 14 residues. V shed 4 bases and J 5 bases; nucleotides not matched to a gene: 6. From germline, CDR1 is MDHEN and CDR2 SYDVKM. The CDR3 bases are TGTGCCAGCAGTTCACAGGGGGCAATGAACGAGCAGTACTTC. This gives the protein CASSSQGAMNEQYF.

This chain connects TRBV5-8 to TRBJ2-1; TRBD2 aligns across 13 bases. The length of the CDR3 is 18 residues. Germline assignment: CDR1 SGHTS and CDR2 YDEGEE. With V trimmed by 5 bases and J by 7 bases, 15 bases remained unmatched. CDR3 residues: CASRRAGTSGIAGNEQFF. The DNA for the CDR3 is TGTGCCAGCAGGAGAGCCGGGACTAGCGGGATCGCAGGGAATGAGCAGTTCTTC.

This sequence joins TRBV7-9 and TRBJ1-2, with D unresolved. Per the germline V gene, CDR1 is SEHNR and CDR2 is FQNEAQ (reference sequence). V lost 1 base and J 4 bases, leaving 7 bases between the germline ends. The CDR3 is made up of 13 amino acids. Written as DNA, the CDR3 is TGTGCCAGCAGCTTAGACGGGTTCTATGGCTACACCTTC. Translation: CASSLDGFYGYTF.

J is TRBJ2-3 and V is TRBV12-5; 7 bases align to TRBD2. Trimming at V came to 6 bases and at J to 2 bases, leaving 8 bases not matched to a gene. The germline V gene encodes CDR1 LGHNT and CDR2 FRNRAP. The CDR3 has 15 residues. Here the CDR3 DNA reads TGTGCTAGTGGCCCTGGGGGGGTGCACACAGATACGCAGTATTTT. This sequence encodes CASGPGGVHTDTQYF. Based on the CDR3 plus reference TRBV12-5 and TRBJ2-3, the full variable domain is DARVTQTPRHKVTEMGQEVTMRCQPILGHNTVFWYRQTMMQGLELLAYFRNRAPLDDSGMPKDRFSAEMPDATLATLKIQPSEPRDSAVYFCASGPGGVHTDTQYFGPGTRLTVL.

The rearrangement joins TRBV27 to TRBJ2-2; D gene unclear. The CDR3 consists of 15 residues. Per germline, CDR1 MNHEY and CDR2 SMNVEV (reference sequence). The V end lost 3 bases, the J end lost 3 bases, and 11 bases lay between the germline ends. In nucleotides, the CDR3 is TGTGCCAGCAGTTTTCTTTCTCCCTACACCGGGGAGCTGTTTTTT. Protein product: CASSFLSPYTGELFF.

This rearrangement joins TRBV19 to TRBJ1-1, with 7 bases identical to TRBD1. Per the germline V gene, CDR1 is LNHDA and CDR2 is SQIVND (reference sequence). V was clipped by 10 bases and J by 0 bases; unmatched bases: 5. The CDR3 length is 13 residues. The CDR3 region is CATGGQVNTEAFF. CDR3 bases: TGTGCCACCGGAGGACAGGTGAACACTGAAGCTTTCTTT.